This TCR beta chain comes out of a study of blood T cell repertoires in COVID-19. On the study more broadly: PBMCs, B-cell-depleted T cells, or T cells provided the cDNA or gDNA that made up the material.

This clone occurred once. Germline-derived CDR1 and CDR2 are SGHDN and FVKESK. This CDR3 has 16 amino acids. Trimming cost V 2 bases and J 7 bases, with 17 bases left between them. Assay: immunoSEQ multiplex PCR; the TCRdb copy retains only in-frame clones and omits some. The table has 250,000 to 350,000 clones, about four fifths seen once. The origin of this receptor is a person aged 65 to 85 with COVID-19, enrolled during active disease. The sequencing input was peripheral blood. The chain recombines TRBV14 with TRBJ1-4; TRBD1 might be the D (6 bases). The CDR3 is CASSQIQGTAPEKLFF. The CDR3 nucleotides are TGTGCCAGCAGCCAAATTCAGGGGACGGCCCCTGAAAAACTGTTTTTT.